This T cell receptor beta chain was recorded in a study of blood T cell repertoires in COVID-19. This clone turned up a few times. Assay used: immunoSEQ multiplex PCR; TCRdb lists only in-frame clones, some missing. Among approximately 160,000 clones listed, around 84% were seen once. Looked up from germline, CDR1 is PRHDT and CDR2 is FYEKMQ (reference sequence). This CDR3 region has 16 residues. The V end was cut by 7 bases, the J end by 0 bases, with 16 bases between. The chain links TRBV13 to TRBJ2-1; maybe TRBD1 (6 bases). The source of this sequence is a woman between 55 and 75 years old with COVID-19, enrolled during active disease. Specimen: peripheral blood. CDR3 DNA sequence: TGTGCCAGCACAAGGACAGCCCAAAGCTCCTACAATGAGCAGTTCTTC. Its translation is CASTRTAQSSYNEQFF.